This T cell receptor beta chain was profiled in a study of technical replicates of blood from a few donors. In germline, CDR1 is WSHSY, CDR2 SAAADI. The V gene end was trimmed by 7 bases and the J gene end by 6 bases; junction bases not matched to a gene: 8. CDR3 length equals 13 residues. Repertoires were generated with immunoSEQ multiplex PCR, while TCRdb's copy carries only in-frame clones and drops some. The sample includes approximately 10,000 clones, 80% to 95% of them seen just once. The chain carries TRBV10-2 and TRBJ2-7; 8 nucleotides line up with TRBD1. The source is a human donor in good health. The source material was PBMCs. CDR3 loop: CASMAGGRSEQYF. CDR3 DNA: TGCGCCAGCATGGCAGGGGGCCGAAGCGAGCAGTACTTC.